This T cell receptor (beta chain) was obtained from a study of T cell repertoires and HLA-DP antigens (dated by TCRdb to the late 2010s). Looking at the study overall: An in vitro model of CD4+ T cell alloreactivity against allogeneic HLA-DP presented by transduced HeLa cells was used in the study. The two alloantigens modelled structurally similar versus dissimilar alloantigens, differing from self at one and around ten peptide-binding groove amino acids, respectively. The three donors, two male and one female, ranged from the 18-to-29 to the 60-to-69 age band. The average DNA input was roughly 0.2 ug for sorted CD137+CD4+ samples versus around 1.2 ug for pre-culture CD4+ samples.

V gives up 5 bases and J gives up 8 bases, and the segment between their germline ends measures 19 bases. From the cysteine up to the phenylalanine, the CDR3 has a length of 14 residues. Of all the DNA, just the CDR3 is kept, 42 bases in frame from base 1. The germline V gene encodes CDR1 SGDLS and CDR2 YYNGEE. TCRB CDR3 regions were amplified with the immunoSEQ multiplex PCR using forward primers for 54 TRBV segments and reverse primers for 13 TRBJ segments. Pre-culture CD4+ samples were sequenced at deep resolution, targeting 210,000 or so T cell genomes. Sequencing of the amplicons was done on an Illumina HiSeq System, giving 87 bp reads that spanned the CDR3. The authors processed their data as follows. PCR and sequencing errors in the reads were corrected, and alignment to IMGT reference sequences was used to define CDR3 regions. Template and unique rearrangement counts were estimated using synthetic template pools. Clonality was computed by subtracting Pielou's evenness from 1. Richness was estimated with the Daley-Smith estimator. Morisita's index was used to measure repertoire overlap. Clones present in cultured samples but not detected in the pre-culture repertoire of the same donor were defined as low-abundance clones. TCRdb's version of the immuneACCESS table is confined to in-frame rearrangements and falls short of the full clone set. An unresolved V gene accounts for under half of the shortfall where checked; the remainder is of unknown origin. That table gives V, J and clone size, and the DNA gave D and trimming. Recorded for this sample are roughly 73,000 clones; about four fifths of them occurred a single time. The ten largest account for roughly 1.4% of the sample.

Magnetic bead negative selection was used to isolate untouched CD4+ T cells from Ficoll-separated PBMC, with an average purity of about 98%. Untouched CD4+ T cells were isolated from Ficoll-separated PBMC with magnetic beads, reaching about 97.7% purity with negligible CD8+ contamination. Donors were a few healthy blood donors whose buffy coats supplied peripheral blood mononuclear cells. CMV seronegative status was shared by all three donors. The DNeasy Blood & Tissue Kit was used for extraction of genomic DNA. For each subject, genomic DNA from sorted CD137+CD4+ cells and from pre-culture CD4+ baseline samples underwent TCRB sequencing. Findings and caveats that apply to the study as a whole: Limitations included only a few donors, a non-physiological HeLa antigen-presenting system, and the use of total CD4+ responder cells. Clones undetected before culture had an average cumulative frequency of around 35% against one allele and over 45% against the other. Sorted CD137+ cells showed similar clonality against both alloantigens, at 0.35 to 0.45, which was much higher than the approximately 0.044 seen in pre-culture samples. Separate analysis of naive and memory CD4+ repertoires was not performed.

Points on this clone: Which antigen it targets is not known. Per-nucleotide qualities are absent, and no much larger clonotype sits a single base away.

This clonotype was sampled from a man between 60 and 75 years old in good health and CMV-seronegative. The chain employs TRBV9 and TRBJ1-2; TRBD1 is a possible D gene, resting on 6 matching bases. Sequencing was carried out using CD4+ T cells from PBMCs. The CDR3 protein is CASSPRGRGEGYTF. The bases read TGTGCCAGCAGTCCCAGGGGAAGAGGGGAGGGCTACACCTTC.